These 4 T cell receptor beta chains came from one sample sequenced in a study of beta chain features in type 1 diabetes (dated 2018 in TCRdb). Library preparation employed the immunoSEQ multiplex PCR assay. The High Capacity cDNA Reverse Transcription Kit was used to reverse transcribe all of the isolated RNA, meaning that expressed TCRB transcripts were what got sequenced. TCRdb carries this immuneACCESS record with in-frame sequences only. Its versions omit some clonotypes, under half of them owing to an unresolved V gene in the studies checked, with the rest unexplained. The sample profile shows under 250,000 clones; approximately 10% of them were found once. The top ten constitute approximately 1.3% of the sample. Sequencing was performed on central memory CD4+ T cells from blood. The source is a man younger than 30 in good health.

The sample holds a few counts of this clone. The V gene is TRBV5-1, the J gene TRBJ2-7; D is unclear. The CDR3 is 11 amino acids. Germline assignment: CDR1 SGHRS and CDR2 YFSETQ. The V end was cut by 4 bases, the J end by 3 bases, with 5 bases between. In nucleotides, the CDR3 is TGCGCCAGCAGCCCAGGCTACGAGCAGTACTTC. Protein: CASSPGYEQYF.

This clone was seen only a few times. V gene TRBV5-6 combines with J gene TRBJ2-1, with D possibly matching TRBD1 (6 bases). Germline V CDR1 and CDR2: SGHDT, YYEEEE. V was pared by 6 bases and J by 4 bases, with 23 bases between. The CDR3 has 17 residues. The CDR3 here is CASTSPEQGPLYNEQFF. For the CDR3, the DNA is TGTGCCAGCACCTCCCCCGAACAGGGACCCCTTTACAATGAGCAGTTCTTC.

The chain has TRBV30 and TRBJ1-3; weak D call: TRBD1 (6 bases). V shed 0 bases and J shed 0 bases, with 18 bases lying between them. The CDR3 is made up of 18 amino acids. The germline V gene encodes CDR1 GTSNPN and CDR2 SVGIG (reference sequence). The CDR3 DNA reads as TGTGCCTGGAGTGTTCGGTGGGGGCTACAGGGCTCTGGAAACACCATATATTTT. Encoded protein: CAWSVRWGLQGSGNTIYF.

Many counts were recorded for this clone. This chain joins TRBV7-2 and TRBJ2-3; D is unclear. CDR1 and CDR2 (germline): SGHTA, FQGNSA. This CDR3 contains 15 residues. Trimming shortened V by 4 bases and J by 4 bases, and 15 bases separated the two germline ends. CDR3 sequence (DNA): TGTGCCAGCAGCTCAAATACTTGGGTCCCAGATACGCAGTATTTT. Translation: CASSSNTWVPDTQYF.